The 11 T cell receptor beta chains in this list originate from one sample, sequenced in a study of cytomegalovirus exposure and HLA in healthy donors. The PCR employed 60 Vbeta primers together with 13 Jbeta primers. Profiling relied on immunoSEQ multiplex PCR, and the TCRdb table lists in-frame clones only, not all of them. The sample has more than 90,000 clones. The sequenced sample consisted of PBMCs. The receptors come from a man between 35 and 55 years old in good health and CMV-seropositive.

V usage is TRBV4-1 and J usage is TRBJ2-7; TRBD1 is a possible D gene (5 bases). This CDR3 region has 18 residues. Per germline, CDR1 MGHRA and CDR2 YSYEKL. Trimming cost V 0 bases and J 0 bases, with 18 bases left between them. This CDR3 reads CASSQERPQGPISYEQYF. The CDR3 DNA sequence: TGCGCCAGCAGCCAAGAGAGGCCCCAGGGCCCGATCTCCTACGAGCAGTACTTC.

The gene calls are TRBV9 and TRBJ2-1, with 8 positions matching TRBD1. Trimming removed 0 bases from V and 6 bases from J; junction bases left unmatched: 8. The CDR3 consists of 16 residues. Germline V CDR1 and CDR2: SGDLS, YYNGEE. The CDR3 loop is CASSVATGTGLNEQFF. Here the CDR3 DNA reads TGTGCCAGCAGCGTAGCAACCGGGACAGGACTCAATGAGCAGTTCTTC. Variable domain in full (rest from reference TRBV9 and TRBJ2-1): DSGVTQTPKHLITATGQRVTLRCSPRSGDLSVYWYQQSLDQGLQFLIQYYNGEERAKGNILERFSAQQFPDLHSELNLSSLELGDSALYFCASSVATGTGLNEQFFGPGTRLTVL.

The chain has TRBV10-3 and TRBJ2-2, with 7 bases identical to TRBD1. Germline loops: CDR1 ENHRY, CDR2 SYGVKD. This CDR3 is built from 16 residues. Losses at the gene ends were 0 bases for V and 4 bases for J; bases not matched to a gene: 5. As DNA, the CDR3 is TGTGCCATCAGTGAGTCGAAGGGGGCGGGCACCGGGGAGCTGTTTTTT. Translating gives CAISESKGAGTGELFF.

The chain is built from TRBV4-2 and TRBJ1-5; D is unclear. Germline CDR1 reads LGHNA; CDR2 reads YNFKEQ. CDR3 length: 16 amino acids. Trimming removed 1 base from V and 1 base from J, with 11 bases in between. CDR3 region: CASSQGDKDSNQPQHF. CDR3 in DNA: TGTGCCAGCAGCCAAGGAGACAAAGACAGCAATCAGCCCCAGCATTTT.

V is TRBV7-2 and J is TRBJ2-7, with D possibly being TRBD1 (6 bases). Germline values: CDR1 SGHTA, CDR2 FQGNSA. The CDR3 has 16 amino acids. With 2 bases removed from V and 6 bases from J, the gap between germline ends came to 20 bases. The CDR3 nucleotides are TGTGCCAGCAGCTTACAATCGCCAGGGGTTTTTAGCGAGCAGTACTTC. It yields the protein CASSLQSPGVFSEQYF.

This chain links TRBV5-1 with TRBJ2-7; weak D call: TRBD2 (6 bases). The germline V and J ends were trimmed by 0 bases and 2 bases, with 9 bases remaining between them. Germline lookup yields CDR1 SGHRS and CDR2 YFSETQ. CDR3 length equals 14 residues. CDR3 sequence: CASSLGLGPYEQYF. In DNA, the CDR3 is TGCGCCAGCAGCTTGGGACTAGGGCCCTACGAGCAGTACTTC.

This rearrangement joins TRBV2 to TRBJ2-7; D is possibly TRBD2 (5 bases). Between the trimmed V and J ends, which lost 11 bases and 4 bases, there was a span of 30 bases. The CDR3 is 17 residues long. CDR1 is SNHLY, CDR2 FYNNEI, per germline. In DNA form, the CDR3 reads TGTGCCGGCACTTATGGCGGAGGCCGCGTAGAAATTTACGAGCAGTACTTC. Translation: CAGTYGGGRVEIYEQYF.

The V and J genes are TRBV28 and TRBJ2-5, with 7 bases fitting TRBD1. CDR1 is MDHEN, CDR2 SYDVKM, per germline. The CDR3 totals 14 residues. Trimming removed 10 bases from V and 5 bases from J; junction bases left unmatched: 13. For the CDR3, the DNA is TGTGCCATCTCCTTGGACAGGCCCGATGAGACCCAGTACTTC. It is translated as CAISLDRPDETQYF. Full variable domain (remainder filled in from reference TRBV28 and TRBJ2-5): DVKVTQSSRYLVKRTGEKVFLECVQDMDHENMFWYRQDPGLGLRLIYFSYDVKMKEKGDIPEGYSVSREKKERFSLILESASTNQTSMYLCAISLDRPDETQYFGPGTRLLVL.

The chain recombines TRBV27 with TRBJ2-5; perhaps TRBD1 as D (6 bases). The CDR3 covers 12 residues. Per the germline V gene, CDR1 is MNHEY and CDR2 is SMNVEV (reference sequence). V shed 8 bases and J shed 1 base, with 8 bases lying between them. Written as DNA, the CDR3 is TGTGCCAGCGGGGGCCGCCAAGAGACCCAGTACTTC. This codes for CASGGRQETQYF.

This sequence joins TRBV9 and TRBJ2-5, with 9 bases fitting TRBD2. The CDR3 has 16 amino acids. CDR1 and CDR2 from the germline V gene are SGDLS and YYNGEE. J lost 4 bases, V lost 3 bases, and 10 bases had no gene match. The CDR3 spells CASSGRALAGSETQYF. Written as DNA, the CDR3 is TGTGCCAGCAGCGGGAGGGCACTAGCGGGTTCAGAGACCCAGTACTTC.

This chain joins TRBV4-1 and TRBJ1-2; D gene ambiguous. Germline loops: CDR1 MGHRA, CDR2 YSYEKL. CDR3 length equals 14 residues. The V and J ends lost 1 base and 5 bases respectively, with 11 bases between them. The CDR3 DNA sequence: TGCGCCAGCAGCCAAGCGGTGAACCCTTATGGCTACACCTTC. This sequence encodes CASSQAVNPYGYTF.